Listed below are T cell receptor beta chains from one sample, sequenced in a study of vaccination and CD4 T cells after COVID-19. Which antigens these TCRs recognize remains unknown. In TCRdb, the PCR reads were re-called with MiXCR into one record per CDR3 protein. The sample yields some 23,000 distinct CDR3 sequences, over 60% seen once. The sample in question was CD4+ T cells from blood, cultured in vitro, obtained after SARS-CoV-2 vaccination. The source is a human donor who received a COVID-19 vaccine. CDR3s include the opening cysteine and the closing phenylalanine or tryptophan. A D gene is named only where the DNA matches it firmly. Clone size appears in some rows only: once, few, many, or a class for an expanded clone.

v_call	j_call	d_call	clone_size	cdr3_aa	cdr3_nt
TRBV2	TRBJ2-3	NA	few	CAGKGNPAADTQYF	TGTGCCGGGAAGGGCAACCCGGCGGCAGATACGCAGTATTTT
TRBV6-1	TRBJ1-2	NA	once	CASSINREGYTF	TGTGCCAGCAGTATTAACAGGGAAGGCTACACCTTC
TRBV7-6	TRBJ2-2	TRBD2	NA	CASSLAFRAGGPTGELFF	TGTGCCAGCAGCTTAGCATTCCGGGCGGGGGGGCCTACCGGGGAGCTGTTTTTT
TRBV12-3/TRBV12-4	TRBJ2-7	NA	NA	CASSPGRAYEQYF	TGTGCCAGCAGCCCCGGGAGAGCCTACGAGCAGTACTTC
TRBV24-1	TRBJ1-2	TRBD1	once	CATSEKNSDRRFYGYTF	TGTGCCACCAGTGAGAAGAACTCGGACAGGAGATTCTATGGCTACACCTTC
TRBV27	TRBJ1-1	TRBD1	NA	CASKRDRVGTEAFF	TGTGCCAGCAAACGGGACAGGGTAGGCACTGAAGCTTTCTTT
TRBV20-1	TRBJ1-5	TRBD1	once	CSAGDRGSNQPQHF	TGCAGTGCGGGGGACAGGGGAAGCAATCAGCCCCAGCATTTT
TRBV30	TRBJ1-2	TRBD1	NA	CAWTPDRGYGYTF	TGTGCCTGGACCCCGGACAGGGGCTATGGCTACACCTTC
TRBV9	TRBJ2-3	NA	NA	CASSVGLGPTQYF	TGTGCCAGCAGCGTAGGTCTGGGGCCTACGCAGTATTTT
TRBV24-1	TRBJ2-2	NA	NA	CATSDSPGRQGGANTGELFF	TGTGCCACCAGTGATTCCCCCGGCCGGCAGGGAGGCGCGAACACCGGGGAGCTGTTTTTT
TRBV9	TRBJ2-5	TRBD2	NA	CASSVGLAGNSYQETQYF	TGTGCCAGCAGCGTAGGTCTAGCGGGGAATTCGTACCAAGAGACCCAGTACTTC
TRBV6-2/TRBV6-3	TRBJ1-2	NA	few	CASSYLALGHGYTF	TGTGCCAGCAGTTATCTAGCACTGGGTCATGGCTACACCTTC
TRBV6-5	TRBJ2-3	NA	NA	CASSYRGPDTQYF	TGTGCCAGCAGTTACAGGGGTCCCGATACGCAGTATTTT
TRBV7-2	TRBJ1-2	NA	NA	CASSLGVRDDYTF	TGTGCCAGCAGCTTAGGAGTCAGGGATGACTACACCTTC
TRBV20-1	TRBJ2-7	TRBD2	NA	CSATSGMLEVGYF	TGCAGTGCCACTAGCGGGATGCTTGAAGTTGGGTACTTC
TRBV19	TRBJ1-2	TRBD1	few	CASRRRDRVVTYGYTF	TGTGCCAGTAGGAGAAGAGACAGGGTAGTTACCTATGGCTACACCTTC
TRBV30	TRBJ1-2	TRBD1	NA	CALEQGASSYGYTF	TGTGCCCTGGAACAGGGGGCATCCTCCTATGGCTACACCTTC
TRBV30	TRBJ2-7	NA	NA	CAWRRDSHKQYF	TGTGCCTGGAGACGAGACTCCCACAAGCAGTACTTC
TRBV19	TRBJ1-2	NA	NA	CASSPARRGNYGYTF	TGTGCCAGTAGCCCAGCGCGACGGGGCAACTATGGCTACACCTTC
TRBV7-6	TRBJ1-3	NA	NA	CASSLIDIGGSGNTIYF	TGTGCCAGCAGCTTGATCGACATTGGGGGGTCTGGAAACACCATATATTTT
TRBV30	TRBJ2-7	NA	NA	CAWSVSSYEQYF	TGTGCCTGGAGTGTTAGTTCCTACGAGCAGTACTTC
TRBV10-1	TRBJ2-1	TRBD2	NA	CASSLIRTSGGPINEQFF	TGCGCCAGCAGCTTAATCAGGACTAGCGGGGGGCCAATCAATGAGCAGTTCTTC